Listed below are T cell receptor beta chains from one sample, sequenced in a study of Graves' ophthalmopathy and Graves' hyperthyroidism. From the multiplex PCR reads, TCRdb called clonotypes with MiXCR, one entry per CDR3 protein. Here the sample spans around 1,000,000 distinct CDR3 sequences, about 35% being singletons. The material sequenced was peripheral blood or thyroid tissue (not recorded which). The receptors shown here come from an adult man with Graves' hyperthyroidism. CDR3s include the opening cysteine and the closing phenylalanine or tryptophan. The order of the fields is CDR3 length, J gene, V gene, D gene, clone size, CDR3 protein, CDR3 DNA. The D gene is left open where the match is weak. Not all rows give a size; the values are once, few, many and, for expanded clones, a class.

cdr3_length: 14
j_call: TRBJ2-5
v_call: TRBV30
d_call: .
clone_size: few
cdr3_aa: CAWSGGPGRETQYF
cdr3_nt: TGTGCCTGGAGTGGCGGGCCAGGTCGGGAGACCCAGTACTTC

cdr3_length: 14
j_call: TRBJ1-1
v_call: TRBV19
d_call: TRBD1
clone_size: .
cdr3_aa: CASSATGGGTEAFF
cdr3_nt: TGTGCCAGTAGCGCAACAGGGGGCGGAACTGAAGCTTTCTTT

cdr3_length: 14
j_call: TRBJ1-5
v_call: TRBV12-3/TRBV12-4
d_call: .
clone_size: few
cdr3_aa: CASRDRQVRGAQHF
cdr3_nt: TGTGCCAGCAGGGACCGACAGGTTAGAGGGGCCCAGCATTTT

cdr3_length: 14
j_call: TRBJ1-3
v_call: TRBV20-1
d_call: .
clone_size: .
cdr3_aa: CSASDVGNGDTIYF
cdr3_nt: TGCAGTGCTAGTGATGTGGGGAATGGAGACACCATATATTTT

cdr3_length: 16
j_call: TRBJ2-5
v_call: TRBV2
d_call: TRBD2
clone_size: .
cdr3_aa: CASRVPGLAGVETQYF
cdr3_nt: TGTGCCAGCAGAGTCCCGGGACTAGCGGGGGTGGAGACCCAGTACTTC

cdr3_length: 14
j_call: TRBJ2-7
v_call: TRBV29-1
d_call: TRBD1
clone_size: .
cdr3_aa: CSVGGGQGTYEQHF
cdr3_nt: TGCAGCGTTGGGGGGGGACAGGGGACCTACGAGCAGCACTTC

cdr3_length: 15
j_call: TRBJ1-2
v_call: TRBV19
d_call: TRBD1
clone_size: .
cdr3_aa: CASSVQGAANYGYTF
cdr3_nt: TGTGCCAGTAGTGTACAGGGGGCGGCAAACTATGGCTACACCTTC

cdr3_length: 14
j_call: TRBJ2-6
v_call: TRBV7-2
d_call: .
clone_size: many
cdr3_aa: CASSYHSGANVLTF
cdr3_nt: TGTGCCAGCAGCTACCATTCTGGGGCCAACGTCCTGACTTTC

cdr3_length: 20
j_call: TRBJ2-3
v_call: TRBV10-2
d_call: TRBD2
clone_size: .
cdr3_aa: CASSAQAGTSASSDTDTQYF
cdr3_nt: TGCGCCAGCAGTGCGCAAGCCGGGACTAGCGCAAGTTCAGACACAGATACGCAGTATTTT

cdr3_length: 14
j_call: TRBJ2-7
v_call: TRBV2
d_call: TRBD1
clone_size: few
cdr3_aa: CASSDTGGPYEQYF
cdr3_nt: TGTGCCAGCAGTGATACAGGGGGCCCCTACGAGCAGTACTTC

cdr3_length: 13
j_call: TRBJ1-4
v_call: TRBV7-9
d_call: TRBD1
clone_size: .
cdr3_aa: CASSGIGQGGPTF
cdr3_nt: TGTGCCAGCAGCGGCATTGGACAGGGGGGACCAACCTTT

cdr3_length: 15
j_call: TRBJ1-6
v_call: TRBV12-3/TRBV12-4
d_call: .
clone_size: many
cdr3_aa: CASSPGDGWNSPLHF
cdr3_nt: TGTGCCAGCAGCCCGGGGGATGGGTGGAATTCACCCCTCCACTTT

cdr3_length: 16
j_call: TRBJ1-2
v_call: TRBV6-1
d_call: .
clone_size: .
cdr3_aa: CASSEATLQPNYGYTF
cdr3_nt: TGTGCCAGCAGTGAAGCGACGTTACAGCCTAACTATGGCTACACCTTC

cdr3_length: 13
j_call: TRBJ2-2
v_call: TRBV9
d_call: .
clone_size: many
cdr3_aa: CASSAGTGKELFF
cdr3_nt: TGTGCCAGCAGCGCAGGTACAGGGAAGGAGCTGTTTTTT

cdr3_length: 16
j_call: TRBJ2-2
v_call: TRBV5-1
d_call: .
clone_size: many
cdr3_aa: CASSTADSQNTGELFF
cdr3_nt: TGCGCCAGCAGCACAGCAGACAGTCAGAACACCGGGGAGCTGTTTTTT

cdr3_length: 14
j_call: TRBJ2-7
v_call: TRBV20-1
d_call: TRBD2
clone_size: few
cdr3_aa: CSAPNGGKSYEQYF
cdr3_nt: TGCAGTGCTCCGAACGGGGGGAAGTCCTACGAGCAGTACTTC

cdr3_length: 14
j_call: TRBJ2-7
v_call: TRBV6-5
d_call: TRBD1
clone_size: .
cdr3_aa: CACSLPGQWYEQYF
cdr3_nt: TGTGCCTGCAGTTTACCGGGACAGTGGTACGAGCAGTACTTC

cdr3_length: 14
j_call: TRBJ1-4
v_call: TRBV7-2
d_call: .
clone_size: many
cdr3_aa: CASKMGPADEKLFF
cdr3_nt: TGTGCCAGCAAGATGGGACCAGCGGATGAAAAACTGTTTTTT

cdr3_length: 14
j_call: TRBJ2-5
v_call: TRBV5-1
d_call: .
clone_size: .
cdr3_aa: CASSLGPLTETQYF
cdr3_nt: TGCGCCAGCAGCTTGGGCCCGCTCACGGAGACCCAGTACTTC

cdr3_length: 16
j_call: TRBJ2-7
v_call: TRBV6-5
d_call: TRBD1
clone_size: few
cdr3_aa: CASSYTETGGSYEQYF
cdr3_nt: TGTGCCAGCAGTTACACGGAAACAGGGGGGTCCTACGAGCAGTACTTC

cdr3_length: 15
j_call: TRBJ1-1
v_call: TRBV7-9
d_call: .
clone_size: few
cdr3_aa: CASSHVGGPGTEAFF
cdr3_nt: TGTGCCAGCAGCCACGTCGGGGGGCCGGGTACTGAAGCTTTCTTT

cdr3_length: 13
j_call: TRBJ2-3
v_call: TRBV14
d_call: .
clone_size: .
cdr3_aa: CASSQEGIGTQYF
cdr3_nt: TGTGCCAGCAGCCAAGAAGGGATAGGTACGCAGTATTTT

cdr3_length: 11
j_call: TRBJ1-1
v_call: TRBV30
d_call: .
clone_size: .
cdr3_aa: CAWARNTEAFF
cdr3_nt: TGTGCCTGGGCGCGAAACACTGAAGCTTTCTTT

cdr3_length: 17
j_call: TRBJ1-4
v_call: TRBV20-1
d_call: .
clone_size: many
cdr3_aa: CSARDMMTGSANEKLFF
cdr3_nt: TGCAGTGCTAGAGACATGATGACGGGGTCGGCTAATGAAAAACTGTTTTTT

cdr3_length: 16
j_call: TRBJ2-2
v_call: TRBV9
d_call: TRBD1
clone_size: .
cdr3_aa: CASDFRATGDAGELFF
cdr3_nt: TGTGCCAGCGACTTTAGGGCCACAGGGGACGCCGGGGAGCTGTTTTTT

cdr3_length: 16
j_call: TRBJ1-5
v_call: TRBV6-6
d_call: TRBD1
clone_size: few
cdr3_aa: CASSAFRDRGNQPQHF
cdr3_nt: TGTGCCAGCTCAGCCTTCCGGGACAGGGGTAATCAGCCCCAGCATTTT

cdr3_length: 17
j_call: TRBJ1-4
v_call: TRBV4-3
d_call: TRBD1
clone_size: many
cdr3_aa: CASSQEGRDRGNEKLFF
cdr3_nt: TGCGCCAGCAGCCAAGAGGGGAGGGACAGGGGAAATGAAAAACTGTTTTTT

cdr3_length: 15
j_call: TRBJ2-5
v_call: TRBV7-6
d_call: TRBD2
clone_size: many
cdr3_aa: CASSPSGGYSGTQYF
cdr3_nt: TGTGCCAGCAGCCCTAGCGGGGGGTATTCGGGGACCCAGTACTTC

cdr3_length: 11
j_call: TRBJ2-5
v_call: TRBV10-3
d_call: TRBD2
clone_size: few
cdr3_aa: CAIGRGETQYF
cdr3_nt: TGTGCCATAGGGAGGGGAGAGACCCAGTACTTC

cdr3_length: 15
j_call: TRBJ1-2
v_call: TRBV7-2
d_call: TRBD1
clone_size: many
cdr3_aa: CASSPGQVKNYGYTF
cdr3_nt: TGTGCCAGCAGCCCCGGACAGGTGAAAAACTATGGCTACACCTTC

cdr3_length: 14
j_call: TRBJ1-2
v_call: TRBV29-1
d_call: TRBD1
clone_size: few
cdr3_aa: CSVDGTGYGYGYTF
cdr3_nt: TGCAGCGTTGACGGGACAGGGTATGGCTATGGCTACACCTTC

cdr3_length: 14
j_call: TRBJ2-7
v_call: TRBV7-2
d_call: .
clone_size: .
cdr3_aa: CASSLRGGRPEQYF
cdr3_nt: TGTGCCAGCAGCTTAAGGGGGGGGCGGCCCGAGCAGTACTTC

cdr3_length: 14
j_call: TRBJ2-2
v_call: TRBV7-9
d_call: .
clone_size: few
cdr3_aa: CASSSRGLTGELFF
cdr3_nt: TGTGCCAGCAGCTCCCGCGGCCTCACCGGGGAGCTGTTTTTT

cdr3_length: 15
j_call: TRBJ2-2
v_call: TRBV2
d_call: TRBD2
clone_size: many
cdr3_aa: CASTGRTSGTGELFF
cdr3_nt: TGTGCCAGCACCGGGCGGACTAGCGGCACCGGGGAGCTGTTTTTT

cdr3_length: 13
j_call: TRBJ2-1
v_call: TRBV24-1
d_call: .
clone_size: .
cdr3_aa: CATTTGQHNEQFF
cdr3_nt: TGTGCCACCACCACCGGGCAGCACAATGAGCAGTTCTTC

cdr3_length: 15
j_call: TRBJ1-2
v_call: TRBV5-4
d_call: .
clone_size: .
cdr3_aa: CASSLSRGRDYGYTF
cdr3_nt: TGTGCCAGCAGCTTGAGCCGGGGGCGTGACTATGGCTACACCTTC

cdr3_length: 14
j_call: TRBJ1-2
v_call: TRBV6-6
d_call: .
clone_size: few
cdr3_aa: CASSYITGSDGYTF
cdr3_nt: TGTGCCAGCAGTTATATTACGGGAAGTGATGGCTACACCTTC

cdr3_length: 14
j_call: TRBJ1-2
v_call: TRBV20-1
d_call: .
clone_size: .
cdr3_aa: CSAPVGGTRYGYTF
cdr3_nt: TGCAGTGCTCCCGTCGGCGGGACTAGGTATGGCTACACCTTC

cdr3_length: 14
j_call: TRBJ2-2
v_call: TRBV2
d_call: .
clone_size: .
cdr3_aa: CASSEIRTTEELFF
cdr3_nt: TGTGCCAGCAGTGAGATCAGGACTACCGAGGAGCTGTTTTTT

cdr3_length: 14
j_call: TRBJ1-2
v_call: TRBV25-1
d_call: TRBD1
clone_size: .
cdr3_aa: CASSEVDRIAGYTF
cdr3_nt: TGTGCCAGCAGTGAGGTGGACAGGATAGCTGGCTACACCTTC

cdr3_length: 15
j_call: TRBJ1-1
v_call: TRBV6-2/TRBV6-3
d_call: .
clone_size: .
cdr3_aa: CASRYQILQNTEAFF
cdr3_nt: TGTGCCAGCAGATATCAAATCCTACAGAACACTGAAGCTTTCTTT

cdr3_length: 13
j_call: TRBJ2-7
v_call: TRBV29-1
d_call: TRBD2
clone_size: .
cdr3_aa: CSAGTSGSAEQYF
cdr3_nt: TGCAGCGCCGGGACTAGCGGGAGTGCCGAGCAGTACTTC

cdr3_length: 13
j_call: TRBJ1-5
v_call: TRBV20-1
d_call: .
clone_size: .
cdr3_aa: CSARSTSNQPQHF
cdr3_nt: TGCAGTGCTAGATCGACAAGCAATCAGCCCCAGCATTTT

cdr3_length: 18
j_call: TRBJ2-5
v_call: TRBV11-2
d_call: TRBD2
clone_size: many
cdr3_aa: CASSLMGLAEPHQETQYF
cdr3_nt: TGTGCCAGCAGCCTCATGGGCCTAGCGGAGCCCCACCAAGAGACCCAGTACTTC

cdr3_length: 17
j_call: TRBJ2-7
v_call: TRBV9
d_call: TRBD1
clone_size: few
cdr3_aa: CASSPSGQGAISYEQYF
cdr3_nt: TGTGCCAGCAGCCCTTCCGGACAGGGGGCAATCTCCTACGAGCAGTACTTC

cdr3_length: 14
j_call: TRBJ2-7
v_call: TRBV4-3
d_call: .
clone_size: .
cdr3_aa: CASSQYQQSYEQYF
cdr3_nt: TGCGCCAGCAGCCAATATCAACAGTCCTACGAGCAGTACTTC